Below, 18 T cell receptor beta chains from the same sample are listed, as sequenced in a study of blood T cell repertoires in COVID-19. TCRdb keeps only in-frame clones here, not all; method: immunoSEQ multiplex PCR. The sample yields approximately 250,000 clones, approximately 86% seen once. Sequenced sample: peripheral blood. Receptors were obtained from an older woman who had recovered from COVID-19.

J is TRBJ1-1 and V is TRBV19; 8 nucleotides line up with TRBD1. The CDR3 sequence is 14 residues long. In germline, CDR1 is LNHDA, CDR2 SQIVND (reference sequence). V dropped 3 bases and J dropped 6; count of bases not matched to a gene: 6. In DNA, the CDR3 is TGTGCCAGTAGTATCGGACAGGGCTACGCTGAAGCTTTCTTT. Its protein is CASSIGQGYAEAFF.

This chain uses TRBV4-1 with TRBJ1-5; maybe TRBD1 (5 bases). The CDR3 sequence is 18 residues long. CDR1 is MGHRA, CDR2 YSYEKL, per germline. The germline V and J ends were trimmed by 2 bases and 2 bases, with 19 bases remaining between them. CDR3 bases: TGCGCCAGCAGCCAAACCCCACCGGCAGGGAAGCGCAATCAGCCCCAGCATTTT. Translation gives CASSQTPPAGKRNQPQHF.

The rearrangement joins TRBV2 to TRBJ1-4; TRBD1 is a possible D gene (5 bases). V was shortened by 3 bases and J by 5 bases, with 10 bases between the two germline ends. This CDR3 is built from 14 residues. CDR1 is SNHLY and CDR2 is FYNNEI in the germline V gene. The CDR3 region is CASSDIRVNEKLFF. The DNA for the CDR3 is TGTGCCAGCAGTGATATCAGGGTCAATGAAAAACTGTTTTTT.

The sample holds a few counts of this clone. This chain joins TRBV5-5 and TRBJ2-7; 7 nucleotides align to TRBD1. V dropped 3 bases and J dropped 3; count of bases not matched to a gene: 9. This CDR3 has 15 residues. Per germline, CDR1 SGHKS and CDR2 YYEKEE (reference sequence). The chain's CDR3 is CASSSNPGTVYEQYF. The CDR3 nucleotides are TGTGCCAGCAGCTCGAATCCCGGGACAGTCTACGAGCAGTACTTC.

The V call is TRBV9, the J call TRBJ2-7, with TRBD1 matching 7 bases. Trimming took 4 bases from V and 3 from J; bases not matched to a gene: 7. The CDR3 loop spans 14 amino acids. From germline, CDR1 is SGDLS and CDR2 YYNGEE. This CDR3 reads CASSPRQGYYEQYF. CDR3 DNA sequence: TGTGCCAGCAGCCCCCGACAGGGTTACTACGAGCAGTACTTC.

J is TRBJ2-2 and V is TRBV12-5, with D hard to call. The CDR3 runs to 16 residues. In germline, CDR1 is LGHNT, CDR2 FRNRAP. V was clipped by 1 base and J by 0 bases, with 9 bases between them. The CDR3 region has the DNA TGTGCTAGTGGTTTGGACTACAACCCGAACACCGGGGAGCTGTTTTTT. Encoded protein: CASGLDYNPNTGELFF.

The V call is TRBV15, the J call TRBJ2-5, with D uncertain. This CDR3 comprises 14 residues. CDR1 LNHNV and CDR2 YYDKDF come from the germline V gene (reference sequence). Trimming cost V 1 base and J 4 bases, with 10 bases left between them. CDR3 DNA: TGTGCCACCAGCAGAGCGTCCACTTCAGAGACCCAGTACTTC. This translates into CATSRASTSETQYF.

The rearrangement links TRBV5-1 to TRBJ1-1, with 8 bases aligning to TRBD1. CDR3 size: 13 residues. CDR1 and CDR2 from the germline V gene are SGHRS and YFSETQ. The J segment lost 4 bases and the V segment lost 3 bases, leaving 2 bases of the junction unmatched. The CDR3 sequence: CASSSQGATEAFF. The CDR3 coding sequence is TGCGCCAGCAGCTCCCAGGGGGCCACTGAAGCTTTCTTT.

V and J are TRBV18 and TRBJ1-1; D possibly corresponds to TRBD1 (5 bases). Trimming cost V 3 bases and J 4 bases, with 15 bases left between them. The CDR3 covers 15 residues. CDR1 and CDR2 (germline): KGHSH, LQKENI. CDR3 in DNA: TGTGCCAGCTCACCTACGGGGGGGGGTAGCACTGAAGCTTTCTTT. This codes for CASSPTGGGSTEAFF.

The chain links TRBV6-6 to TRBJ2-1; D might be TRBD2 (7 bases). CDR3 size: 13 residues. Trimming shortened V by 7 bases and J by 6 bases, and 13 bases separated the two germline ends. Per germline, CDR1 MNHNY and CDR2 SVGAGI (reference sequence). CDR3 sequence reads: CASTKGGGNEQFF. CDR3 DNA sequence: TGTGCCAGCACCAAAGGGGGGGGCAATGAGCAGTTCTTC.

The CDR3 nucleotides read TGTGCCAGCAGTTTCCGGGACAGGGGGGGGACAGATACGCAGTATTTT. Translating gives CASSFRDRGGTDTQYF. V is TRBV27 and J is TRBJ2-3; 11 positions match TRBD1. The trim removed 3 bases at V and 3 bases at J, leaving 5 bases unmatched. CDR3 length equals 16 residues. Germline V CDR1 and CDR2: MNHEY, SMNVEV (reference sequence).

The DNA for the CDR3 is TGTGCCAGCAGCAAAGGCCCCGAGCGGGGGGGCGGTGGCGGGGAGCTGTTTTTT. Encoded protein: CASSKGPERGGGGGELFF. V usage is TRBV21-1 and J usage is TRBJ2-2; whether TRBD2, the table's D call, matches the DNA was not checked. TRBV21-1 is described as a pseudogene. This CDR3 has 18 residues.

This chain uses TRBV7-3 with TRBJ2-2; a weak D match, TRBD2 (6 bases). The V end was cut by 5 bases, the J end by 0 bases, with 10 bases between. This CDR3 region has 15 residues. Germline lookup yields CDR1 SGHTA and CDR2 FQGTGA. This chain's CDR3 is CASSPRGPNTGELFF. DNA for the CDR3: TGTGCCAGCAGCCCGCGGGGCCCGAACACCGGGGAGCTGTTTTTT.

The chain employs TRBV11-2 and TRBJ2-5, with TRBD2 as a possible D gene (6 bases). Germline values: CDR1 SGHAT, CDR2 FQNNGV. CDR3 length: 14 residues. The V end lost 0 bases, the J end lost 6 bases, and 11 bases lay between the germline ends. The CDR3 spells CASSLEGGPQTQYF. CDR3 coding DNA: TGTGCCAGCAGCTTAGAAGGAGGGCCCCAGACCCAGTACTTC.

The gene calls are TRBV19 and TRBJ2-1; 8 positions match TRBD1. The germline V gene encodes CDR1 LNHDA and CDR2 SQIVND (reference sequence). V gave up 5 bases and J gave up 1 base; unmatched junction bases: 7. This CDR3 has 16 residues. The chain's CDR3 is CASSPDRGLSYNEQFF. The CDR3 DNA is TGTGCCAGTAGTCCCGACAGGGGATTGTCCTACAATGAGCAGTTCTTC.

This clone was counted a single time. The chain recombines TRBV29-1 with TRBJ2-3, with D hard to call. V was pared by 2 bases and J by 5 bases, with 14 bases between. Germline CDR1 SQVTM, CDR2 ANQGSEA. The CDR3 totals 14 residues. This CDR3 is CSVENLELRDTQYF. The CDR3 DNA reads TGCAGCGTTGAAAATTTGGAGTTGAGAGATACGCAGTATTTT.

This clone was counted between two and nine times. V and J are TRBV4-1 and TRBJ2-2, with TRBD2 identical over 13 bases. The CDR3 is 16 residues long. Per the germline V gene, CDR1 is MGHRA and CDR2 is YSYEKL. J gave up 6 bases and V 5 bases, and 6 bases lay outside the gene matches. The CDR3 DNA reads as TGCGCCAGCAGCGGACTAGCGGGGGTAACCGCCGGGGAGCTGTTTTTT. Translation gives CASSGLAGVTAGELFF.

This chain links TRBV9 with TRBJ1-1, with 9 bases fitting TRBD1. The CDR3 spans 14 residues. Trimming removed 0 bases from V and 6 bases from J; junction bases left unmatched: 3. Germline V gene lookup returns CDR1 SGDLS and CDR2 YYNGEE. CDR3 coding DNA: TGTGCCAGCAGCGTAGGGACAGGGGTCTCTGAAGCTTTCTTT. Its protein product is CASSVGTGVSEAFF. The variable domain in full, with the rest retrieved from reference TRBV9 and TRBJ1-1, is DSGVTQTPKHLITATGQRVTLRCSPRSGDLSVYWYQQSLDQGLQFLIQYYNGEERAKGNILERFSAQQFPDLHSELNLSSLELGDSALYFCASSVGTGVSEAFFGQGTRLTVV.